Sequencing of this T cell receptor (beta chain) was carried out in a study of T cell repertoires in ileal Crohn's disease. The overall study: M6 samples are neoterminal ileum biopsies from postoperative colonoscopy.

Measured with immunoSEQ multiplex PCR; TCRdb has only the in-frame clones, and not every one. The profile shows about 630 clones, roughly 85% of them singletons. Time point meaning: neoterminal ileum biopsy at postoperative endoscopy, about 6 months after surgery. Sequencing was performed on ileal tissue. This clonotype originated in an adult with Crohn's disease.

CDR3 residues: CASSSGTDETQYF. The CDR3 DNA is TGTGCCAGTAGTTCCGGGACAGACGAGACGCAGTATTTT. The rearrangement uses TRBV19 and TRBJ2-3, with 7 bases aligning to TRBD1. The CDR3 is 13 residues long. Looked up from germline, CDR1 is LNHDA and CDR2 is SQIVND (reference sequence). Germline trimming cut 5 bases from V and 9 bases from J; bases unmatched to any gene: 8.